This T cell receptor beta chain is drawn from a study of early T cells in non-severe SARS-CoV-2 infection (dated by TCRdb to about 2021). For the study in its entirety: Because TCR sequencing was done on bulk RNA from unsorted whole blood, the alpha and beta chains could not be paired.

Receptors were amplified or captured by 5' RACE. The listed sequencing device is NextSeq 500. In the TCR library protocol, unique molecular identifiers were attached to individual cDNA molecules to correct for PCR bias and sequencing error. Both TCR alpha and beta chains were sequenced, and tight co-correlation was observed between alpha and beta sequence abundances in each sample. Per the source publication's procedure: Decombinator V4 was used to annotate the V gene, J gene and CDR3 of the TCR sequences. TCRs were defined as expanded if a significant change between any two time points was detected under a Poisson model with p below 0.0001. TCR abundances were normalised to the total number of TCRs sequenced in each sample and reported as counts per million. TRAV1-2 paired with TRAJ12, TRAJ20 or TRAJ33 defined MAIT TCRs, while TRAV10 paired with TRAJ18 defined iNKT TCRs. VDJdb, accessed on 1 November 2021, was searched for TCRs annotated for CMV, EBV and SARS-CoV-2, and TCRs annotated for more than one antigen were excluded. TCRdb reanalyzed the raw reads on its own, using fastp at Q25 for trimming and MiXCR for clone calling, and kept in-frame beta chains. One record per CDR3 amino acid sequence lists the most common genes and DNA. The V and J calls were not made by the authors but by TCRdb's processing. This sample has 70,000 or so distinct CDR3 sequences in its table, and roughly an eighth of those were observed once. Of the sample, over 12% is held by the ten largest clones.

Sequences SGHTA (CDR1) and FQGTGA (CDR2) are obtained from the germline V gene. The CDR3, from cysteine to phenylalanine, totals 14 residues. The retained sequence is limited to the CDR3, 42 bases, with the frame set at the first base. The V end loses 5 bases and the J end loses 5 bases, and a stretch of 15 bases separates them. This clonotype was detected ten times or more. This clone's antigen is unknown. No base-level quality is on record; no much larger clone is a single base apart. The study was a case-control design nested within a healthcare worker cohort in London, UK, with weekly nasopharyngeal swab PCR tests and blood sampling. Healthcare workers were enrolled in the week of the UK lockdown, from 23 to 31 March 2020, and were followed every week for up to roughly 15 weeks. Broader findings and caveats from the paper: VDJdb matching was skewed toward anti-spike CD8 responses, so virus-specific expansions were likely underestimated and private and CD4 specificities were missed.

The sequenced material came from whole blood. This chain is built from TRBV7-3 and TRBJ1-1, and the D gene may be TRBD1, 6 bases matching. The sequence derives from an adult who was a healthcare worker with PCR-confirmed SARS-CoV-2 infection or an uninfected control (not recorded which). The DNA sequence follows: TGTGCCAGCAGCCCTTCGGGGGGCTGGACTGAAGCTTTCTTT. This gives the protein CASSPSGGWTEAFF.